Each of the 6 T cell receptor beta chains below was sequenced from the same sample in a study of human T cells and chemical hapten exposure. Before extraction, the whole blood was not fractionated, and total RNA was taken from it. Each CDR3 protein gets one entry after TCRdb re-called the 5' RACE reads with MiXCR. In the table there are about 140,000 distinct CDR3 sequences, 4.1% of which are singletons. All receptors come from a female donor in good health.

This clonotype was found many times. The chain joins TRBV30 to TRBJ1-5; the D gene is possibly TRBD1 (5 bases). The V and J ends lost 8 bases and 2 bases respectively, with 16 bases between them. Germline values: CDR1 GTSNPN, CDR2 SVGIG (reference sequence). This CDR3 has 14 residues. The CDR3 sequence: CAGGGEGGNQPQHF. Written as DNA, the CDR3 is TGTGCCGGGGGTGGGGAGGGCGGCAATCAGCCCCAGCATTTT. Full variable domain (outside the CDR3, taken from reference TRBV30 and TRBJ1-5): SQTIHQWPATLVQPVGSPLSLECTVEGTSNPNLYWYRQAAGRGLQLLFYSVGIGQISSEVPQNLSASRPQDRQFILSSKKLLLSDSGFYLCAGGGEGGNQPQHFGDGTRLSIL.

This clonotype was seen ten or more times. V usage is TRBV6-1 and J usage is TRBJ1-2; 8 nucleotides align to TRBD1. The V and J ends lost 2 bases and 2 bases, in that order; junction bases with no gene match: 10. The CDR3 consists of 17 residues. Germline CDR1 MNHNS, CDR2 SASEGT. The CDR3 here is CASSENHRTGINYGYTF. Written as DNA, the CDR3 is TGTGCCAGCAGTGAAAACCACAGGACAGGGATAAACTATGGCTACACCTTC.

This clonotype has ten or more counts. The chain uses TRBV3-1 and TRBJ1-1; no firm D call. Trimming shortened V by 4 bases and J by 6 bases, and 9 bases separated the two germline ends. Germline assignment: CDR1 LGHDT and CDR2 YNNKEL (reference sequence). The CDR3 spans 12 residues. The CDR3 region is CASSPGRAEAFF. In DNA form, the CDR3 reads TGTGCCAGCAGCCCTGGGAGGGCTGAAGCTTTCTTT.

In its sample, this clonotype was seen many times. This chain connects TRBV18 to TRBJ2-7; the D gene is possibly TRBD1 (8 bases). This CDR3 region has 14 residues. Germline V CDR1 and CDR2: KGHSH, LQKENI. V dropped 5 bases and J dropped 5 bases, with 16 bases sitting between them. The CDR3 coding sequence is TGTGCCAGCTCATCTGCAACAGGGGGGGACGAGCAGTACTTC. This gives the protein CASSSATGGDEQYF. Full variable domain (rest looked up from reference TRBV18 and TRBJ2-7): NAGVMQNPRHLVRRRGQEARLRCSPMKGHSHVYWYRQLPEEGLKFMVYLQKENIIDESGMPKERFSAEFPKEGPSILRIQQVVRGDSAAYFCASSSATGGDEQYFGPGTRLTVT.

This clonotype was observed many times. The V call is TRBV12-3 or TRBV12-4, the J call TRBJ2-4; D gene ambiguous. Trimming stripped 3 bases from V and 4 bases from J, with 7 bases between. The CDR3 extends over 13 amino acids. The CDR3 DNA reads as TGTGCCAGCAGTTTGGTCCAGAAAAACATTCAGTACTTC. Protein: CASSLVQKNIQYF.

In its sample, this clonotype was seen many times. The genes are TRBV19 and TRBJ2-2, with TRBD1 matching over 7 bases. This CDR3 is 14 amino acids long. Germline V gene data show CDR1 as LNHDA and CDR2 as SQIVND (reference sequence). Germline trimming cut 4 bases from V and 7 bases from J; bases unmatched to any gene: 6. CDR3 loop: CASSTTGADGELFF. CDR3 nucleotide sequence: TGTGCCAGTAGTACCACAGGGGCGGACGGGGAGCTGTTTTTT.